This T cell receptor (beta chain) was sequenced during a study of blood T cell repertoires in COVID-19. For the study at large: Nucleic acid was either cDNA or gDNA, and it came from T cells, B-cell-depleted T cells, or PBMCs.

This CDR3 is 15 amino acids long. Germline CDR1 is MNHEY and CDR2 is SVGAGI. V was clipped by 3 bases and J by 7 bases; unmatched bases: 9. Assay used: immunoSEQ multiplex PCR; TCRdb lists only in-frame clones, some missing. The sample holds roughly 160,000 clones; approximately 80% are singletons and the top ten take 2.5% to 3%. The sequence came from a woman aged 55-75 years with acute or convalescent COVID-19. Material: peripheral blood. The genes are TRBV6-5 and TRBJ1-5; 7 bases are shared with TRBD1. The CDR3 coding sequence is TGTGCCAGCAGTTATTCTGACAGGGCAACCCAGCCCCAGCATTTT. Protein: CASSYSDRATQPQHF.